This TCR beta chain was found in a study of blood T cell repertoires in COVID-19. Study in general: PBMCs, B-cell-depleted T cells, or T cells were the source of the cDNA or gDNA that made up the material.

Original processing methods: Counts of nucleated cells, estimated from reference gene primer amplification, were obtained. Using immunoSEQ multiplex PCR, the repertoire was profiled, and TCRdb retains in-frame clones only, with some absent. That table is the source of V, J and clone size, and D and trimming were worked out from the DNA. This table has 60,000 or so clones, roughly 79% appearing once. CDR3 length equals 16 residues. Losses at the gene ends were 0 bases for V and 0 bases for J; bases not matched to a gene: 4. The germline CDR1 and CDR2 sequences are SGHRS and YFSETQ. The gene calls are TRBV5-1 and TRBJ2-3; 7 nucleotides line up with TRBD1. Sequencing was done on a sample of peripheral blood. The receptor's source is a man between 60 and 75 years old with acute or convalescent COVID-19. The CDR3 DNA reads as TGCGCCAGCAGCTTGGACCCACAGGGGAGCACAGATACGCAGTATTTT. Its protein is CASSLDPQGSTDTQYF.